A single sample is the source of the 31 T cell receptor beta chains below, sequenced in a study of post-analysis software for immune sequencing data. General study results and limits: Five TRBV segments were significantly more frequent in patients than in controls. TRBV5-6, TRBV5-1 and TRBV20-1 were among these segments.

Unique molecular identifiers featured in each of the TCR beta cDNA libraries. TCRdb fed the PCR reads into MiXCR, producing one record per CDR3 protein. The table includes some 370,000 distinct CDR3 sequences, approximately 38% detected once. No antigen has been identified for these receptors. The sample comprised blood. The receptors shown here come from a girl aged 5-17 years with multiple sclerosis.

The V call is TRBV6-5, the J call TRBJ2-7; 8 bases match TRBD2. The CDR3 sequence is 15 residues long. Germline CDR1 is MNHEY and CDR2 is SVGAGI. V trimming: 6 bases; J trimming: 2 bases; junction bases outside the gene matches: 9. The CDR3 protein is CASSASGGAPYEQYF. CDR3 sequence (DNA): TGTGCCAGCAGCGCGAGCGGGGGTGCCCCCTACGAGCAGTACTTC.

The CDR3 DNA sequence: TGTGCCAGCAGCTTATACCTCTACAATGAGCAGTTCTTC. Residues: CASSLYLYNEQFF. V is TRBV11-2 and J is TRBJ2-1; the D is unclear. Germline lookup yields CDR1 SGHAT and CDR2 FQNNGV. Trimming cost V 2 bases and J 3 bases, with 5 bases left between them. CDR3 size: 13 residues.

This clonotype turned up a few times. The V call is TRBV6-1, the J call TRBJ2-3, with 9 nucleotides matching TRBD2. In germline, CDR1 is MNHNS, CDR2 SASEGT. The V gene end was trimmed by 11 bases and the J gene end by 2 bases; junction bases not matched to a gene: 14. The CDR3 consists of 16 residues. The CDR3, as DNA: TGTGCCCTAAAGGATCGTGGGACTAGCATCACAGATACGCAGTATTTT. Encoded protein: CALKDRGTSITDTQYF.

The chain combines TRBV19 with TRBJ2-6; D is ambiguous. The V and J ends lost 5 bases and 0 bases respectively, with 5 bases between them. Germline lookup yields CDR1 LNHDA and CDR2 SQIVND (reference sequence). The length of the CDR3 is 14 residues. The CDR3 DNA reads as TGTGCCAGTAGTGCCAACTCTGGGGCCAACGTCCTGACTTTC. Translating gives CASSANSGANVLTF.

This chain links TRBV5-1 with TRBJ2-3, with 8 bases fitting TRBD1. V dropped 2 bases and J dropped 1; count of bases not matched to a gene: 6. Germline V gene sequence: CDR1 SGHRS, CDR2 YFSETQ. CDR3 length: 16 residues. The CDR3 DNA is TGCGCCAGCAGCTTTGGGGACAGGTCTGGCACAGATACGCAGTATTTT. This sequence encodes CASSFGDRSGTDTQYF.

This chain joins TRBV29-1 and TRBJ2-7; maybe TRBD2 (6 bases). The CDR3 is 14 residues long. Germline V lookup: CDR1 SQVTM, CDR2 ANQGSEA. With 0 bases removed from V and 5 bases from J, the gap between germline ends came to 14 bases. CDR3 region: CSVEDQAGIDEQYF. The CDR3 DNA sequence: TGCAGCGTTGAAGATCAGGCGGGGATCGACGAGCAGTACTTC.

This clonotype was counted between two and nine times. The chain employs TRBV7-2 and TRBJ1-1, with TRBD1 as a possible D gene (6 bases). V was clipped by 1 base and J by 1 base, with 10 bases between them. Germline CDR1 SGHTA, CDR2 FQGNSA. The CDR3 has 15 amino acids. CDR3 sequence (DNA): TGTGCCAGCAGCTTAGGTGGGACATGGAACACTGAAGCTTTCTTT. Its translation: CASSLGGTWNTEAFF.

The chain joins TRBV20-1 to TRBJ2-2; 10 positions agree with TRBD1. Trimming took 5 bases from V and 5 from J; bases not matched to a gene: 8. The germline V gene encodes CDR1 DFQATT and CDR2 SNEGSKA (reference sequence). The CDR3 spans 15 residues. CDR3 amino acids: CSAETPGQGTGELFF. DNA of the CDR3: TGCAGTGCTGAAACGCCGGGACAGGGGACCGGGGAGCTGTTTTTT.

The chain couples TRBV29-1 to TRBJ2-5; D gene uncertain. Germline CDR1 and CDR2: SQVTM and ANQGSEA. V was cut by 4 bases and J by 11 bases, with 14 bases left in between. This CDR3 has 11 amino acids. The CDR3 loop is CSVVSLREQYF. The CDR3 coding sequence is TGCAGCGTTGTATCCTTGCGTGAGCAGTACTTC.

This clonotype has just a few counts. The chain combines TRBV6-1 with TRBJ2-5, with TRBD1 matching over 8 bases. V lost 4 bases to trimming and J lost 5 bases; unmatched junction nucleotides: 9. The CDR3 extends over 15 amino acids. Germline lookup yields CDR1 MNHNS and CDR2 SASEGT. CDR3 DNA sequence: TGTGCCAGCAGTGGAGAAAGGACAGGGAAGGAGACCCAGTACTTC. Protein sequence: CASSGERTGKETQYF.

This chain links TRBV7-9 with TRBJ1-4; D gene ambiguous. The CDR3 length is 14 residues. V was clipped by 1 base and J by 6 bases, with 9 bases between them. The germline CDR1 and CDR2 sequences are SEHNR and FQNEAQ (reference sequence). The CDR3 loop reads CASSLEVKDEKLFF. As DNA, the CDR3 is TGTGCCAGCAGCTTAGAGGTCAAGGATGAAAAACTGTTTTTT.

The chain links TRBV7-8 to TRBJ1-2; 9 nucleotides line up with TRBD1. The CDR3 runs to 14 residues. Germline values: CDR1 SGHVS, CDR2 FQNEAQ. The junction had 8 bases not matched to a gene; V was cut back by 5 bases and J by 7 bases. The CDR3 sequence is CASSARQGEGGYTF. The CDR3 DNA follows: TGTGCCAGCAGCGCCCGACAGGGGGAGGGTGGCTACACCTTC.

V usage is TRBV7-6 and J usage is TRBJ2-1, with D unclear. The germline V gene has CDR1 SGHVS and CDR2 FNYEAQ. V shed 5 bases and J shed 12 bases, with 23 bases lying between them. CDR3 length equals 15 residues. CDR3: CASSPTPSVGWGQFF. CDR3 bases: TGTGCCAGCAGCCCCACCCCGTCCGTTGGGTGGGGGCAGTTCTTC.

This clonotype was seen at least ten times. The V call is TRBV9, the J call TRBJ2-4; 7 bases are shared with TRBD1. The V segment lost 0 bases and the J segment 2 bases; nucleotides outside the gene matches: 5. Germline CDR1 and CDR2: SGDLS and YYNGEE. CDR3 length: 16 amino acids. The DNA for the CDR3 is TGTGCCAGCAGCGTAGAGGGGGCCCCTTCCAAAAACATTCAGTACTTC. It is translated as CASSVEGAPSKNIQYF. The variable domain in full, with the rest retrieved from reference TRBV9 and TRBJ2-4, is DSGVTQTPKHLITATGQRVTLRCSPRSGDLSVYWYQQSLDQGLQFLIQYYNGEERAKGNILERFSAQQFPDLHSELNLSSLELGDSALYFCASSVEGAPSKNIQYFGAGTRLSVL.

This chain joins TRBV7-9 and TRBJ1-2; the match to TRBD1 covers 7 bases. CDR3 size: 12 residues. Germline V gene lookup returns CDR1 SEHNR and CDR2 FQNEAQ (reference sequence). V trimming: 4 bases; J trimming: 13 bases; junction bases outside the gene matches: 9. CDR3 loop: CASSSSQGGPTF. DNA of the CDR3: TGTGCCAGCAGCTCCTCCCAGGGGGGCCCCACCTTC.

V is TRBV7-9 and J is TRBJ1-2; D uncertain. With 3 bases removed from V and 2 bases from J, the gap between germline ends came to 13 bases. Germline CDR1 is SEHNR and CDR2 is FQNEAQ (reference sequence). This CDR3 spans 15 amino acids. CDR3 sequence: CASSFGIGRNYGYTF. The CDR3 nucleotides read TGTGCCAGCAGCTTCGGCATTGGGCGCAACTATGGCTACACCTTC.

This clonotype was counted once. V and J are TRBV4-2 and TRBJ2-1; either TRBD1 or TRBD2 may fit D (7 bases each). The V and J ends lost 1 base and 4 bases respectively, with 14 bases between them. The CDR3 covers 16 residues. Germline V gene lookup returns CDR1 LGHNA and CDR2 YNFKEQ. Here the CDR3 DNA reads TGTGCCAGCAGCCAAGGGGGAGGGGGCGCATACAATGAGCAGTTCTTC. The encoded protein is CASSQGGGGAYNEQFF.

This sequence joins TRBV6-5 and TRBJ2-5; maybe TRBD1 (5 bases). From germline, CDR1 is MNHEY and CDR2 SVGAGI. The V end lost 4 bases, the J end lost 11 bases, and 32 bases lay between the germline ends. The CDR3 extends over 18 amino acids. In nucleotides, the CDR3 is TGTGCCAGCAGTTCCCTCAGGGCCGGCAGGTTCGGTGGAATGGAGCAGTACTTC. Its translation is CASSSLRAGRFGGMEQYF.

The chain couples TRBV12-3 or TRBV12-4 to TRBJ1-1; D unclear. Trimming stripped 6 bases from V and 8 bases from J, with 13 bases between. This CDR3 is built from 12 residues. In DNA, the CDR3 is TGTGCCAGCAGCCGAAGGACGAACGAAGCTTTCTTT. Its protein product is CASSRRTNEAFF.

The chain has TRBV20-1 and TRBJ1-2; 7 nucleotides match TRBD1. Unmatched junction bases numbered 6, after V lost 8 bases and J lost 0 bases. This CDR3 region has 13 residues. Germline CDR1 and CDR2: DFQATT and SNEGSKA (reference sequence). DNA of the CDR3: TGCAGTACTTGGACAGGAGCTAACTATGGCTACACCTTC. As protein: CSTWTGANYGYTF.

This clonotype was counted between two and nine times. A much larger clone differs by one base, so this may be a read error. V gene TRBV20-1 combines with J gene TRBJ1-1; D remains unclear. In germline, CDR1 is DFQATT, CDR2 SNEGSKA (reference sequence). The V end lost 6 bases, the J end lost 6 bases, and 17 bases lay between the germline ends. This CDR3 is 13 amino acids long. CDR3 sequence (DNA): TGCAGTGCACCCCTCAACAGCACCCCTGAAGCTTTCTTT. Translating gives CSAPLNSTPEAFF.

A single count supports this clonotype. The junction departs from germline at one end; a sequencing error may be responsible. The chain is built from TRBV6-1 and TRBJ2-6, with D tentatively TRBD1 (6 bases). The CDR3 has 15 amino acids. Per germline, CDR1 MNHNS and CDR2 SASEGT. In DNA form, the CDR3 reads TGTGCCAGCAGGAATGGGGGCCCTGGGACCAACGTCCTGACTTTC. Protein sequence: CASRNGGPGTNVLTF.

This clonotype appeared a few times. The rearrangement joins TRBV20-1 to TRBJ1-5, with 8 bases identical to TRBD1. The CDR3 runs 12 residues. Germline CDR1 and CDR2: DFQATT and SNEGSKA (reference sequence). V dropped 6 bases and J dropped 9; count of bases not matched to a gene: 7. The DNA for the CDR3 is TGCAGTGCCCGGACAGGGAGCCGGCCCCAGCATTTT. Encoded protein: CSARTGSRPQHF.

This chain connects TRBV3-1 to TRBJ2-1; 7 positions agree with TRBD1. The J segment lost 2 bases and the V segment lost 4 bases, leaving 8 bases of the junction unmatched. Germline loops: CDR1 LGHDT, CDR2 YNNKEL (reference sequence). The CDR3 length is 16 residues. CDR3 nucleotides: TGTGCCAGCAGCCCTGGTGGGACAGTTCCCTACAATGAGCAGTTCTTC. It codes for CASSPGGTVPYNEQFF.

This clonotype was detected only a few times. The chain has TRBV5-1 and TRBJ1-1; 7 bases fit TRBD1. Germline-derived CDR1 and CDR2 are SGHRS and YFSETQ. J lost 0 bases, V lost 4 bases, and 3 bases had no gene match. The CDR3 contains 14 residues. CDR3 nucleotides: TGCGCCAGCAGCGGGGACAGTGTGAACACTGAAGCTTTCTTT. It encodes CASSGDSVNTEAFF.

This clonotype was counted once. The V gene is TRBV6-5, the J gene TRBJ1-1; tentative D call: TRBD1 (5 bases). The CDR3 is made up of 14 amino acids. Germline values: CDR1 MNHEY, CDR2 SVGAGI. Trimming stripped 6 bases from V and 5 bases from J, with 16 bases between. CDR3 nucleotides: TGTGCCAGCAGGAACCCCGGCAGGGAGACTGAAGCTTTCTTT. It encodes CASRNPGRETEAFF.

The chain is built from TRBV7-2 and TRBJ2-1, with 13 bases matching TRBD2. Germline trimming cut 5 bases from V and 4 bases from J; bases unmatched to any gene: 5. Germline loops: CDR1 SGHTA, CDR2 FQGNSA. The CDR3 runs 16 residues. Here the CDR3 DNA reads TGTGCCAGCAGCACCGGACTAGCGGGGGCTTACAATGAGCAGTTCTTC. Protein sequence: CASSTGLAGAYNEQFF.

This clonotype was recorded only once. The V gene is TRBV5-1, the J gene TRBJ1-4; possibly TRBD1 for D (5 bases). The length of the CDR3 is 14 residues. Germline loops: CDR1 SGHRS, CDR2 YFSETQ. V lost 7 bases to trimming and J lost 2 bases, with 12 bases between them. The CDR3 bases are TGCGCCAGCGCGTTCGACAGCACTAATGAAAAACTGTTTTTT. Translated: CASAFDSTNEKLFF.

On this clonotype itself: This may arise from a read error, as a much more abundant clone is one base away. The gene calls are TRBV11-2 and TRBJ1-2; no reliable D call. The CDR3 covers 12 residues. Per the germline V gene, CDR1 is SGHAT and CDR2 is FQNNGV. Trimming removed 0 bases from V and 8 bases from J, with 7 bases in between. CDR3 in amino acids: CASSLEVMGYTF. The CDR3 DNA is TGTGCCAGCAGCTTAGAGGTGATGGGCTACACCTTC.

This clonotype was recorded a few times. V usage is TRBV7-9 and J usage is TRBJ2-7, with 9 bases lining up with TRBD2. CDR3 size: 15 residues. The germline CDR1 and CDR2 sequences are SEHNR and FQNEAQ (reference sequence). Trimming took 3 bases from V and 4 from J; bases not matched to a gene: 7. For the CDR3, the DNA is TGTGCCAGCAGCTTTGATAGCGGGGGCTCGTACGAGCAGTACTTC. Translation gives CASSFDSGGSYEQYF.

The CDR3: CAISVRTASTDTQYF. The CDR3 coding sequence is TGTGCCATCAGTGTACGGACAGCTAGCACAGATACGCAGTATTTT. V usage is TRBV10-3 and J usage is TRBJ2-3, with D perhaps TRBD1 (6 bases). Trimming removed 4 bases from V and 0 bases from J, with 11 bases in between. The CDR3 has 15 amino acids. Germline CDR1 and CDR2: ENHRY and SYGVKD.